This T cell receptor (beta chain) was observed in a study of regulatory T cells in long-lasting Graves disease. The wider study: Antithyroid drugs had been given to newly diagnosed Graves' patients for under 3 months.

According to the study, TCR beta libraries were built with iRepertoire HTBI primers and CDR3-region Arm-PCR. TCRdb independently ran MiXCR on the multiplex PCR reads; one entry per CDR3 protein. Seen here are more than 450,000 distinct CDR3 sequences, around 15% observed once, and the top ten hold 10% to 15%. Time point meaning: newly diagnosed GD, antithyroid drugs for less than 3 months. The TCR library used RNA extracted from PBMCs. This clonotype has at least ten counts. Its antigen is not known. With 6 bases removed from V and 5 bases from J, the gap between germline ends came to 20 bases. Looked up from germline, CDR1 is KGHSH and CDR2 is LQKENI. The CDR3 runs 15 residues. Points from the study as a whole: Researchers reported studying only peripheral blood, not thyroid tissue. Persistent disease favored TRBV28, TRBJ1-2 and TRBJ2-5. Lower TCR diversity was seen in persistent Graves' patients than in newly diagnosed ones.

The same data also went into a second study, on T cells in Graves' hyperthyroidism and ophthalmopathy.

This TCR came from a man between 40 and 49 years old with Graves disease. This material consisted of peripheral blood mononuclear cells (PBMCs), taken at new diagnosis, from a patient treated with antithyroid drugs. The J gene is TRBJ2-7, the V gene TRBV18; the D gene could be TRBD1 or TRBD2 (5 bases each). The CDR3 DNA follows: TGTGCCAGCTCGCTAGCCCCCCTTGGGGGTAACGAGCAGTACTTC. Translated: CASSLAPLGGNEQYF.